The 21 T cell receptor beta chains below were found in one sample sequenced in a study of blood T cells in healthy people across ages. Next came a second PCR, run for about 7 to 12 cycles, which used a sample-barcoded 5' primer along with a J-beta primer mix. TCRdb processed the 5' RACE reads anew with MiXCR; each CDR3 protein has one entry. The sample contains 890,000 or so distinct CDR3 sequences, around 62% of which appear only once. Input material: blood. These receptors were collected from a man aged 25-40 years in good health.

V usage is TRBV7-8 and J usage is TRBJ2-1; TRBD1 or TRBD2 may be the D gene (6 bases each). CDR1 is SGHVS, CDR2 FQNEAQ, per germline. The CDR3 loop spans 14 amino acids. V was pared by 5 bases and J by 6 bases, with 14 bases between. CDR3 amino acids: CASSPIGGLNEQFF. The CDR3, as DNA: TGTGCCAGCAGCCCAATAGGGGGGCTCAATGAGCAGTTCTTC.

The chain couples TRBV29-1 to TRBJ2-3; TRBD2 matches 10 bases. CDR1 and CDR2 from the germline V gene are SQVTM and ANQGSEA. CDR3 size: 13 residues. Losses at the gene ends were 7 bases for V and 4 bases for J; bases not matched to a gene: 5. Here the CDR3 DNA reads TGCAGCGGAACTAGCGGGGAGCCAGATACGCAGTATTTT. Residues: CSGTSGEPDTQYF.

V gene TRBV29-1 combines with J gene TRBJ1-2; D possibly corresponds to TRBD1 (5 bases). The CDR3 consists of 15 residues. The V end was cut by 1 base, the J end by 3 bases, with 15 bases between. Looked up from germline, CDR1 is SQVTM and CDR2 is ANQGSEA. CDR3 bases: TGCAGCGTTGAAGGATCCAAGACGGGGGACTATGGCTACACCTTC. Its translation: CSVEGSKTGDYGYTF. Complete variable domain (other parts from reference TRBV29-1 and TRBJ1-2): SAVISQKPSRDICQRGTSLTIQCQVDSQVTMMFWYRQQPGQSLTLIATANQGSEATYESGFVIDKFPISRPNLTFSTLTVSNMSPEDSSIYLCSVEGSKTGDYGYTFGSGTRLTVV.

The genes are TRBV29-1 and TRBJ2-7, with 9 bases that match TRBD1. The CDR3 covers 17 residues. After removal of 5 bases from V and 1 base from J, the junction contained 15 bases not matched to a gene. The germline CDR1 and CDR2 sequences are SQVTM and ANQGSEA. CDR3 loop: CSVFGNHLGTGSYEQYF. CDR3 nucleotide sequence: TGCAGCGTTTTCGGAAACCATCTCGGGACAGGGTCCTACGAGCAGTACTTC.

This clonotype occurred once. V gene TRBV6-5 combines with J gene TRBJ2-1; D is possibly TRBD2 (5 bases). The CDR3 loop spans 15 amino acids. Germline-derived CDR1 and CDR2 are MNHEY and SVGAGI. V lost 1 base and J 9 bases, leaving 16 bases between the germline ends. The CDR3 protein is CASSYYRVARGEQFF. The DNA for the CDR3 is TGTGCCAGCAGTTACTACCGGGTGGCCCGGGGTGAGCAGTTCTTC.

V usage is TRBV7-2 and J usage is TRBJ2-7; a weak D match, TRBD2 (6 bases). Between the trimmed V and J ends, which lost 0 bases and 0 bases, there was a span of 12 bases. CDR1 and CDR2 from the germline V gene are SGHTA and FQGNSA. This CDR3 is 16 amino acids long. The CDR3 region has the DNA TGTGCCAGCAGCTTAGCAGGACTACCCAGCTCCTACGAGCAGTACTTC. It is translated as CASSLAGLPSSYEQYF.

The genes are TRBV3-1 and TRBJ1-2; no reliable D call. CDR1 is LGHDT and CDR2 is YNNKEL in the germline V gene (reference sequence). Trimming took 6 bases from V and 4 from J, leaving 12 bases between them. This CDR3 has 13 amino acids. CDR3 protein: CASREKGGYGYTF. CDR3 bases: TGTGCCAGCAGGGAGAAGGGAGGCTATGGCTACACCTTC. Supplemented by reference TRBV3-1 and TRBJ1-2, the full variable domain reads DTAVSQTPKYLVTQMGNDKSIKCEQNLGHDTMYWYKQDSKKFLKIMFSYNNKELIINETVPNRFSPKSPDKAHLNLHINSLELGDSAVYFCASREKGGYGYTFGSGTRLTVV.

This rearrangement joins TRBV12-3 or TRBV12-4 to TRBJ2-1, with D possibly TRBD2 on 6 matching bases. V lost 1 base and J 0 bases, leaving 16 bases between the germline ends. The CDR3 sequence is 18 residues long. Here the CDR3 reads CASSLEVGGPSSYNEQFF. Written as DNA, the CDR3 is TGTGCCAGCAGTTTAGAGGTTGGAGGGCCCAGCTCCTACAATGAGCAGTTCTTC.

The DNA for the CDR3 is TGTGCCATCGCAGGACAGGCTGGTGTCACTGAAGCTTTCTTT. Translating it yields CAIAGQAGVTEAFF. V is TRBV10-3 and J is TRBJ1-1; 7 positions match TRBD1. Germline V lookup: CDR1 ENHRY, CDR2 SYGVKD. The V segment lost 8 bases and the J segment 4 bases; nucleotides outside the gene matches: 10. The length of the CDR3 is 14 residues.

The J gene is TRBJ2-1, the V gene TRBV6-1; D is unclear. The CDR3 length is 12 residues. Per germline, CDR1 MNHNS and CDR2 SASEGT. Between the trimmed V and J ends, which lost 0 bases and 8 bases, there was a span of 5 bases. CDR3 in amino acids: CASSEAGDEQFF. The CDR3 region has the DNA TGTGCCAGCAGTGAAGCGGGCGATGAGCAGTTCTTC.

The DNA for the CDR3 is TGTGCCAGCAGCTTACAGTCTGAGGAGACCCAGTACTTC. Amino acids: CASSLQSEETQYF. The chain recombines TRBV11-2 with TRBJ2-5; D unresolved. The germline CDR1 and CDR2 sequences are SGHAT and FQNNGV. CDR3 size: 13 residues. V lost 2 bases and J 5 bases, leaving 9 bases between the germline ends.

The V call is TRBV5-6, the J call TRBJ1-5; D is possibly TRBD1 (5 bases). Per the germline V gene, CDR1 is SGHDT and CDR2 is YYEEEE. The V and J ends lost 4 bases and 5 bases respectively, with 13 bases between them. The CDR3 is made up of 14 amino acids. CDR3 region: CASSPYGADQPQHF. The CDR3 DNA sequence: TGTGCCAGCAGCCCCTACGGGGCAGATCAGCCCCAGCATTTT.

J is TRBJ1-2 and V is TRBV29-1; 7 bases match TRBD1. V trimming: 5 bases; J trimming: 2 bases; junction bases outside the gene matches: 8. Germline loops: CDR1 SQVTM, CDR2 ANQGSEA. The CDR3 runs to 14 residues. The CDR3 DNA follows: TGCAGCGTTTTACCGTCGGGACAGAACTATGGCTACACCTTC. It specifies CSVLPSGQNYGYTF.

CDR3 sequence: CASSLGTTYSLNQETQYF. DNA of the CDR3: TGTGCCAGCAGCTTAGGAACGACCTATTCTTTGAACCAAGAGACCCAGTACTTC. The gene calls are TRBV11-2 and TRBJ2-5, with no clear D. Germline V gives CDR1 SGHAT, CDR2 FQNNGV. This CDR3 has 18 amino acids. Trimming removed 1 base at V and 0 bases at J, with 18 bases between.

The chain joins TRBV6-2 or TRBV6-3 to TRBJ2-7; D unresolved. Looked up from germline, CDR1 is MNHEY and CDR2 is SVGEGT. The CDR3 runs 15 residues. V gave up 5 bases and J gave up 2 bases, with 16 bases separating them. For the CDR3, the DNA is TGTGCCAGCAGTACCCAGGAAAGGGAACCCTACGAGCAGTACTTC. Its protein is CASSTQEREPYEQYF.

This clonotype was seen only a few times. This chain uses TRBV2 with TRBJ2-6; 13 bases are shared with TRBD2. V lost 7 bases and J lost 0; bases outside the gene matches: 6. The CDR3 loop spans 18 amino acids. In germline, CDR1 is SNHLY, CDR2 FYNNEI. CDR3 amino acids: CASIGTSGVLSGANVLTF. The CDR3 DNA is TGTGCCAGCATAGGGACTAGCGGGGTCCTCTCTGGGGCCAACGTCCTGACTTTC.

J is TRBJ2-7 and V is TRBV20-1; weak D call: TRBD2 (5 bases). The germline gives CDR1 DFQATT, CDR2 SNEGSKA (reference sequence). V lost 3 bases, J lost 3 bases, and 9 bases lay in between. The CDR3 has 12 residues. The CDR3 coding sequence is TGCAGTGCTAGTTATCGGGACTACGAGCAGTACTTC. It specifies CSASYRDYEQYF.

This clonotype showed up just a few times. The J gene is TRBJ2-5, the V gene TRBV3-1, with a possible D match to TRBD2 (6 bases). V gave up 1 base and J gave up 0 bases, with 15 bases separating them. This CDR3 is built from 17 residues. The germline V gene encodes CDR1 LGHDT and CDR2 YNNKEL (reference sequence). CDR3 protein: CASSQGRSLAYQETQYF. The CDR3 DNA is TGTGCCAGCAGCCAAGGTCGGTCTCTAGCGTACCAAGAGACCCAGTACTTC.

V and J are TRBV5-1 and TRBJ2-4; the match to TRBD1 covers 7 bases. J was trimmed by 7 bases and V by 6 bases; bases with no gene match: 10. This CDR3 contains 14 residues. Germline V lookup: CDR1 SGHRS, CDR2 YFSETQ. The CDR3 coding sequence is TGCGCCAGCACCAGACAGGGACCCGGTAACATTCAGTACTTC. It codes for CASTRQGPGNIQYF.

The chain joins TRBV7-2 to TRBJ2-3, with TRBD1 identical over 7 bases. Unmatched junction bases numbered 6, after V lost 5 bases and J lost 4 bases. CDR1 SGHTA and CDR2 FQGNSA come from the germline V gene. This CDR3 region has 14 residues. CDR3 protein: CASSETGFPDTQYF. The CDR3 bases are TGTGCCAGCAGCGAGACAGGGTTTCCAGATACGCAGTATTTT.

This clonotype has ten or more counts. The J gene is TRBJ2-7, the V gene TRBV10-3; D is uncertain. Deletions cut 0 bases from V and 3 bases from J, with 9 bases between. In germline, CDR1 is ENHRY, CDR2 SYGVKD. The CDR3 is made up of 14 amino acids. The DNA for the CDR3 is TGTGCCATCAGTGAGTCAAACGGCGGCTACGAGCAGTACTTC. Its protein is CAISESNGGYEQYF.